The subject of this entry is one T cell receptor beta chain. Its specificity is unknown. These data originate in a study of blood T cells in healthy people across ages. Overall study: Using template switching, researchers captured about one barcoded beta molecule for each two T cells. Findings and caveats of the study: Diversity was estimated from one million T cells, and these estimates were considered underestimates.

Alongside a J-beta primer mix, a sample-barcoded 5' primer served in a second PCR lasting roughly 6 to 12 cycles. The study obtained at least 2.5 million CDR3-containing paired-end reads from every sample. One entry per CDR3 protein, called by TCRdb with MiXCR from the 5' RACE reads. The sample consists of about 640,000 distinct CDR3 sequences, roughly 58% of them appearing once. Donation came from healthy Caucasian individuals in Russia who were aged about 6 to 90. The sequenced material came from blood. This TCR was sampled from a man aged 60-69 years in good health.

In DNA form, the CDR3 reads TGTGCCAGCAGCGCCACAGTAGCGGGGGGGCAGGGCAATGAGCAGTTCTTC. This codes for CASSATVAGGQGNEQFF. The chain joins TRBV9 to TRBJ2-1; 11 bases are shared with TRBD2. Germline CDR1 and CDR2: SGDLS and YYNGEE. V was clipped by 3 bases and J by 6 bases; unmatched bases: 11. There are 17 residues in the CDR3.